This T cell receptor (beta chain) stems from a study of technical replicates of blood from several donors. From germline, CDR1 is MNHEY and CDR2 SMNVEV (reference sequence). Trimming removed 4 bases at V and 4 bases at J, with 22 bases between. CDR3 length: 17 amino acids. Profiled with immunoSEQ multiplex PCR; TCRdb holds only in-frame clones, not every one. The table records roughly 85,000 clones, roughly 94% of them present only once. Sequencing was carried out using T cells isolated from PBMCs. This rearrangement joins TRBV27 to TRBJ1-2; D gene uncertain. The sequence was obtained from a human donor in good health. CDR3 DNA sequence: TGTGCCAGCAGTTCGAGACTCAAGAGGAATGAGGTCTATGGCTACACCTTC. Amino acid sequence: CASSSRLKRNEVYGYTF.